One T cell receptor beta chain is described in this entry. Its antigen is unidentified. This record belongs to a study of OX40 agonist ivuxolimab in advanced cancers. Findings and limits, study-wide: Partial responders receiving 0.1-3.0 mg/kg showed among the lowest clonal expansion. CD8+ T cells averaged more expanded clones than CD4+.

Assay used: immunoSEQ multiplex PCR; TCRdb lists only in-frame clones, some missing. Altogether 100,000 to 150,000 clones are present, roughly 91% being singletons, with the ten largest covering approximately 0.93%. Germline-derived CDR1 and CDR2 are SGHTA and FQGTGA. V gave up 5 bases and J gave up 3 bases, with 5 bases separating them. This CDR3 contains 11 residues. People who had autoimmune disease history or systemic immunosuppression were excluded. The sequencing here drew on CD4+ or CD8+ T cells sorted from blood, taken in a trial of the OX40 agonist ivuxolimab. The chain has TRBV7-3 and TRBJ2-7; unclear D gene. This receptor was obtained from an adult with an advanced solid tumor such as melanoma, head and neck, liver or kidney cancer. CDR3 protein: CASSLFYEQYF. The CDR3 bases are TGTGCCAGCAGCCTTTTCTACGAGCAGTACTTC.